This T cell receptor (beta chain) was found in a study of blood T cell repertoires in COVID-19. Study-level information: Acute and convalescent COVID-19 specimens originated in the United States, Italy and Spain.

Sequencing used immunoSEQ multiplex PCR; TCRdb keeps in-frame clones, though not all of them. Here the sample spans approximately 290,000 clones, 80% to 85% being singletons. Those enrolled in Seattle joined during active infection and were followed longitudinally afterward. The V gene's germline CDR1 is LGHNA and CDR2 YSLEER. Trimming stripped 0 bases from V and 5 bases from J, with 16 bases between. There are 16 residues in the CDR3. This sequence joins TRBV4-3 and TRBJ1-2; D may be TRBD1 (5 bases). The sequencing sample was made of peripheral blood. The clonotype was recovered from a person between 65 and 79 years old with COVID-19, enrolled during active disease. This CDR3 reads CASSQERGGIGYGYTF. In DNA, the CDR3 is TGCGCCAGCAGCCAAGAGAGGGGAGGGATTGGGTATGGCTACACCTTC.